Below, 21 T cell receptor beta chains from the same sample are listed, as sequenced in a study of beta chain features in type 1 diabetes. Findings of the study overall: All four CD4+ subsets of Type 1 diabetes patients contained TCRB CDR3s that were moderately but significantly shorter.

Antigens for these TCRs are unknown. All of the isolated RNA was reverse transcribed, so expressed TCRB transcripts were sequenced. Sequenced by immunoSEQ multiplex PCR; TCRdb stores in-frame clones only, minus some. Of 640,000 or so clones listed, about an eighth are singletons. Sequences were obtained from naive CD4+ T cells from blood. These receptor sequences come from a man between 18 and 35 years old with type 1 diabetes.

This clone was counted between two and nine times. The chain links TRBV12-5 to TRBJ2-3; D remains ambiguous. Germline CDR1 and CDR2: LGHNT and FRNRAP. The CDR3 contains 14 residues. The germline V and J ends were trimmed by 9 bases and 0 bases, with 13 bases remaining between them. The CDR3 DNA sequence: TGTGCTAGCTCATCCCCCCTCAGCACAGATACGCAGTATTTT. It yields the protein CASSSPLSTDTQYF.

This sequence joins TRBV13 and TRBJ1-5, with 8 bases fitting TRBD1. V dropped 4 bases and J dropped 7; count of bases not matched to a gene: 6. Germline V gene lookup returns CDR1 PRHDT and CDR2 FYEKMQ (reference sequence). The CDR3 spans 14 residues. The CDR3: CASSYQGAPQPQHF. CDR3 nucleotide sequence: TGTGCCAGCAGCTACCAGGGGGCACCGCAGCCCCAGCATTTT.

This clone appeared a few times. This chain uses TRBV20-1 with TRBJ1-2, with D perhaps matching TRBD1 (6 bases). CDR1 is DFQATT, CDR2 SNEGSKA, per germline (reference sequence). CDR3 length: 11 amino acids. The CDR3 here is CSGQTDYGYTF. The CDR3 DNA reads TGCAGCGGACAGACGGACTATGGCTACACCTTC.

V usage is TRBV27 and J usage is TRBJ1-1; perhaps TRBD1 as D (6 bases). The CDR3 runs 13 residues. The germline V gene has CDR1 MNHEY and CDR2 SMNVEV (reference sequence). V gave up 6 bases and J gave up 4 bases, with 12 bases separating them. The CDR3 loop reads CASSPGVGTEAFF. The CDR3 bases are TGTGCCAGCAGCCCAGGGGTTGGCACTGAAGCTTTCTTT.

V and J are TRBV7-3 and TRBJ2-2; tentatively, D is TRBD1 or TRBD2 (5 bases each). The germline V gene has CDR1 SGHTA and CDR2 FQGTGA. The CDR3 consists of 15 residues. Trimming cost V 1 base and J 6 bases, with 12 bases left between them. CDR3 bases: TGTGCCAGCAGCTTAATCGGGGCCCAGTCCGGGGAGCTGTTTTTT. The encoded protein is CASSLIGAQSGELFF.

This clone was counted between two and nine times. In nucleotides, the CDR3 is TGTGCCAGCAGTTACGCCGGCAATGAGCAGTTCTTC. Amino acid sequence: CASSYAGNEQFF. The chain links TRBV6-6 to TRBJ2-1; D remains ambiguous. Germline CDR1 MNHNY, CDR2 SVGAGI (reference sequence). The ends were cut back, 2 bases at V and 6 bases at J, with 5 bases in the middle. The CDR3 is 12 residues long.

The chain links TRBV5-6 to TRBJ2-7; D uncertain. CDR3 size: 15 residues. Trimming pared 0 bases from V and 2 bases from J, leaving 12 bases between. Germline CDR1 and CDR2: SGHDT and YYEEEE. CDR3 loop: CASSLGQYDPYEQYF. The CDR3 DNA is TGTGCCAGCAGCTTGGGGCAGTACGACCCCTACGAGCAGTACTTC. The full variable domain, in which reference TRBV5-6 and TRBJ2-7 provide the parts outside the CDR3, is DAGVTQSPTHLIKTRGQQVTLRCSPKSGHDTVSWYQQALGQGPQFIFQYYEEEERQRGNFPDRFSGHQFPNYSSELNVNALLLGDSALYLCASSLGQYDPYEQYFGPGTRLTVT.

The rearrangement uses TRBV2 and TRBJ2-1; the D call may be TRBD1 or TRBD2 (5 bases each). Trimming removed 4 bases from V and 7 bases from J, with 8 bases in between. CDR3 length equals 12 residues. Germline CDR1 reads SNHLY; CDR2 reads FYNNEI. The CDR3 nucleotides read TGTGCCAGCAGTGGACAGCGGAATGAGCAGTTCTTC. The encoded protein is CASSGQRNEQFF. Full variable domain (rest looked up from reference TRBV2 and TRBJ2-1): EPEVTQTPSHQVTQMGQEVILRCVPISNHLYFYWYRQILGQKVEFLVSFYNNEISEKSEIFDDQFSVERPDGSNFTLKIRSTKLEDSAMYFCASSGQRNEQFFGPGTRLTVL.

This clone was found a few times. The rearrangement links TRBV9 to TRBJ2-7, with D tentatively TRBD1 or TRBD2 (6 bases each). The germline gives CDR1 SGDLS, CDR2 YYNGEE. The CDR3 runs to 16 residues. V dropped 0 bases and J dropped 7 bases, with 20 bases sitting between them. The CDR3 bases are TGTGCCAGCAGCGTAGCTAGCGATCAGGGGATGGGGGAGCAGTACTTC. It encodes CASSVASDQGMGEQYF.

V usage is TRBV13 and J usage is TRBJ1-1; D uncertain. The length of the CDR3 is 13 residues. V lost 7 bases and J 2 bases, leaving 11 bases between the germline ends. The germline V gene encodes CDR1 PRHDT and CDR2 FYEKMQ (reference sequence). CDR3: CASTRLGNTEAFF. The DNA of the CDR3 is TGTGCCAGCACAAGACTGGGAAACACTGAAGCTTTCTTT.

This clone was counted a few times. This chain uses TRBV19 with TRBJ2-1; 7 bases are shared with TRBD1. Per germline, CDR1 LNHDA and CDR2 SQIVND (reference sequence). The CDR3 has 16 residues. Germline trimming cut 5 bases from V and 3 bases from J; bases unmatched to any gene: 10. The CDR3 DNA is TGTGCCAGTAGTCTTAACGGGGACAGTGACTACAATGAGCAGTTCTTC. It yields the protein CASSLNGDSDYNEQFF.

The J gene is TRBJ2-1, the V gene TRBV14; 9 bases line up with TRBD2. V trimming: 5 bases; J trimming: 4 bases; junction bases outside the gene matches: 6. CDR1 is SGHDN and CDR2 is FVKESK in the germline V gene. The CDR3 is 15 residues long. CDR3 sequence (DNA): TGTGCCAGCAGCTCTCTCGCGGGGGGGTACAATGAGCAGTTCTTC. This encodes CASSSLAGGYNEQFF. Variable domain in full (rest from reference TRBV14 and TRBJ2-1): EAGVTQFPSHSVIEKGQTVTLRCDPISGHDNLYWYRRVMGKEIKFLLHFVKESKQDESGMPNNRFLAERTGGTYSTLKVQPAELEDSGVYFCASSSLAGGYNEQFFGPGTRLTVL.

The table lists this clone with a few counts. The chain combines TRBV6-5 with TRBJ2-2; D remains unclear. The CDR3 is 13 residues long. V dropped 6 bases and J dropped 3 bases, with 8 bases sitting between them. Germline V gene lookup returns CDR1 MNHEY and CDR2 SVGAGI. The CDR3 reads CASRPKYTGELFF. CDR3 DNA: TGTGCCAGCAGACCCAAGTACACCGGGGAGCTGTTTTTT.

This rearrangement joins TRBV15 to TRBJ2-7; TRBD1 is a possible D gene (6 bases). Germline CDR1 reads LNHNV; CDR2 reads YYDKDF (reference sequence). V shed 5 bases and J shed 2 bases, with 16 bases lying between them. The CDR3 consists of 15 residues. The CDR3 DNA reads TGTGCCACCAGCTTTCTGACAGGTCCCACCTACGAGCAGTACTTC. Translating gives CATSFLTGPTYEQYF. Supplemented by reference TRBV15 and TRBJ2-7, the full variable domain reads DAMVIQNPRYQVTQFGKPVTLSCSQTLNHNVMYWYQQKSSQAPKLLFHYYDKDFNNEADTPDNFQSRRPNTSFCFLDIRSPGLGDTAMYLCATSFLTGPTYEQYFGPGTRLTVT.

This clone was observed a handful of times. In nucleotides, the CDR3 is TGCGCCAGCAGCTGGACAGGGAATCAGCCCCAGCATTTT. Its protein is CASSWTGNQPQHF. The J gene is TRBJ1-5, the V gene TRBV5-1, with 8 bases lining up with TRBD1. The CDR3 contains 13 residues. CDR1 and CDR2 from the germline V gene are SGHRS and YFSETQ. J lost 4 bases, V lost 3 bases, and 0 bases had no gene match.

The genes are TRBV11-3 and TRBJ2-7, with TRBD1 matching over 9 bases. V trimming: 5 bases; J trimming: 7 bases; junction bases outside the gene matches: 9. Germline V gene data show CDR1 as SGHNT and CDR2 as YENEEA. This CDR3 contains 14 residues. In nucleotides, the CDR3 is TGTGCCAGCAGCCCGCCGGGACAGGGTGCTGAGCAGTACTTC. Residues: CASSPPGQGAEQYF.

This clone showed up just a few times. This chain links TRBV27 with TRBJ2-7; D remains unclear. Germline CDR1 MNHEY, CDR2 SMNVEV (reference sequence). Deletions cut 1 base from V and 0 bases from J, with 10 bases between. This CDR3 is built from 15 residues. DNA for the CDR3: TGTGCCAGCAGTTTATACGGGTTGCACTCCTACGAGCAGTACTTC. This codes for CASSLYGLHSYEQYF.

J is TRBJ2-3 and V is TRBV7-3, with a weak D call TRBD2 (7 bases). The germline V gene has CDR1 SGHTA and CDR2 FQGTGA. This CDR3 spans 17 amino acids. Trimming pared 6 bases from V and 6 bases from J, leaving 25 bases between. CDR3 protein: CASSRAGGGPRGDTQYF. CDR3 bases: TGTGCCAGCAGTAGGGCCGGCGGGGGCCCTCGCGGGGATACGCAGTATTTT.

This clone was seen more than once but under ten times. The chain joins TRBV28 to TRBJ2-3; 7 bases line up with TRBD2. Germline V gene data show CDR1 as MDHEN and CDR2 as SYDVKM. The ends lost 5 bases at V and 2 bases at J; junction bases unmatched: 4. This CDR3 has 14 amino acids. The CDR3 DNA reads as TGTGCCAGCAGTCTAGCGGTTCTCACAGATACGCAGTATTTT. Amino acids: CASSLAVLTDTQYF.

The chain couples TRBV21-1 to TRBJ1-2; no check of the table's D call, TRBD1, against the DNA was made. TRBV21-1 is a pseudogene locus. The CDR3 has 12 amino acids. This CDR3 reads CASSNPGLGYTF. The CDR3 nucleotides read TGTGCCAGCAGCAACCCTGGGCTTGGCTACACCTTC.

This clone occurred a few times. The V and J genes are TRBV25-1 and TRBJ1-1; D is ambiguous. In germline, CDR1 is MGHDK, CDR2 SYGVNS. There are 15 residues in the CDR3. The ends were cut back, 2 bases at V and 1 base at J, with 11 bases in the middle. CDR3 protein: CASSEKEITNTEAFF. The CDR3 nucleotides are TGTGCCAGCAGTGAAAAAGAGATTACGAACACTGAAGCTTTCTTT.